This T cell receptor (beta chain) was captured by sequencing in a study of CXCR3-negative and CXCR3-positive naive CD8 T cells. Study as a whole: TRB reads totalled about 150 million, about 1.5 +/- 0.3 million per library. The study, taken as a whole, reports: TRBV-TRBJ usage was similar across naive CXCR3 subsets but distinct in memory cells. CXCR3-positive naive cells carried more hydrophobic TRB CDR3s than CXCR3-negative naive cells did.

Germline CDR1 SGHVS, CDR2 FNYEAQ. The CDR3 loop spans 15 amino acids. To note about this clonotype: Its antigen is not known.

The authors prepared UMI-labeled TRB cDNA libraries by 5' RACE. From its re-call of the 5' RACE reads, TCRdb lists each CDR3 protein once, without DNA. The repertoire table contains some 130,000 distinct CDR3 sequences. The chain links TRBV7-6 to TRBJ2-7; the D call of TRBD1 rests on TCRdb alone, since no DNA is present to check it. This TCR derives from a human donor in good health. Some clones in this sample may be carry-over from other donors' samples. The sample was naive CXCR3- CD8+ T cells from blood. The subset was: CD45RO-CCR7+CD27+CD95- naive CD8+ T cells lacking CXCR3 (TNR3-). The CDR3 sequence is CASSLVAGEADEQYF.